These 27 T cell receptor beta chains share one sample of origin, sequenced in a study of CD8+CD57+ T cells in acquired aplastic anemia. Researchers used genomic DNA as the template to profile TCR beta VDJ and CDR3. TCRdb reprocessed the reads via MiXCR and lists one record per CDR3 protein. The table records around 400,000 distinct CDR3 sequences, about two thirds of them present only once. The sample was sorted CD4+, CD8+, or CD8+CD57+ T cells (not recorded which) from PBMCs. Source of these receptors: a human donor in good health, serving as a control.

At least ten counts were recorded for this clonotype. The rearrangement links TRBV6-1 to TRBJ1-6; no clear D. There are 14 residues in the CDR3. In germline, CDR1 is MNHNS, CDR2 SASEGT. The V gene lost 2 bases and the J gene lost 2 bases, with 4 bases spanning the gap. Here the CDR3 DNA reads TGTGCCAGCAGTGAACGGGCCTATAATTCACCCCTCCACTTT. It specifies CASSERAYNSPLHF.

With regard to this clonotype: As the CDR3 is not closed by the conserved phenylalanine or tryptophan, this likely results from a read error. No DNA is shown, since the ends of the CDR3 on it are uncertain; the CDR3 is the one TCRdb lists. The CDR3 loop is CASSTRQGYEQHL. The gene calls are TRBV4-2 and TRBJ2-7; TRBD1 is the table's D call, not checked against the DNA. Inclusive of both ends, the CDR3 amounts to 13 amino acids. Germline V gene sequence: CDR1 LGHNA, CDR2 YNFKEQ.

This clonotype was seen once. An end of the junction does not agree with germline; a read error may underlie this. V gene TRBV7-3 combines with J gene TRBJ1-5, with D unresolved. The CDR3 is made up of 13 amino acids. Germline lookup yields CDR1 SGHTA and CDR2 FQGTGA. CDR3 in amino acids: CATRIDSNQPQLF. For the CDR3, the DNA is TGTGCCACTAGAATTGATAGCAATCAGCCCCAGCTCTTT.

On this clonotype itself: Because the CDR3's place on the DNA is in doubt, the DNA is left out and the CDR3 is given as listed by TCRdb. The chain joins TRBV7-9 to TRBJ1-2. Germline-derived CDR1 and CDR2 are SEHNR and FQNEAQ (reference sequence). A total of 15 residues make up the CDR3, ends included. Here the CDR3 reads CASSLDRETQYFGTF.

In its sample, this clonotype was seen many times. The V and J genes are TRBV2 and TRBJ1-2; D remains ambiguous. The CDR3 totals 11 residues. Germline assignment: CDR1 SNHLY and CDR2 FYNNEI. Trimming pared 10 bases from V and 1 base from J, leaving 7 bases between. The CDR3 loop is CANGDNYGYTF. The CDR3, as DNA: TGTGCCAACGGGGATAACTATGGCTACACCTTC.

This chain uses TRBV7-8 with TRBJ2-3; 12 nucleotides line up with TRBD2. Trimming cost V 7 bases and J 8 bases; bases outside gene matches: 10. Germline V gene sequence: CDR1 SGHVS, CDR2 FQNEAQ. The CDR3 has 15 amino acids. DNA of the CDR3: TGTGCCAGCACCGAACTAGCGGGGGGCCGAGGTACGCAGTATTTT. It translates to CASTELAGGRGTQYF.

The chain employs TRBV10-3 and TRBJ2-5; D possibly corresponds to TRBD2 (5 bases). The CDR3 is 13 amino acids. Germline V gives CDR1 ENHRY, CDR2 SYGVKD. V dropped 7 bases and J dropped 10 bases, with 19 bases sitting between them. This CDR3 is CAITVSEGSGQYF. CDR3 DNA: TGTGCCATCACGGTGAGCGAGGGCTCGGGCCAGTACTTC.

The chain is built from TRBV7-9 and TRBJ2-3; 8 positions agree with TRBD2. Germline V gives CDR1 SEHNR, CDR2 FQNEAQ (reference sequence). This CDR3 has 16 residues. J was trimmed by 3 bases and V by 5 bases; bases with no gene match: 10. The CDR3 sequence: CASSAAGGQGTDTQYF. The CDR3 DNA follows: TGTGCCAGCAGCGCCGCGGGGGGCCAGGGAACAGATACGCAGTATTTT.

The chain couples TRBV25-1 to TRBJ1-1; no definite D call. The V gene lost 0 bases and the J gene lost 2 bases, with 7 bases spanning the gap. Germline loops: CDR1 MGHDK, CDR2 SYGVNS. The CDR3 totals 14 residues. CDR3 coding DNA: TGTGCCAGCAGTGAATACGACGTAAACACTGAAGCTTTCTTT. Translation: CASSEYDVNTEAFF. Full variable domain (outside the CDR3, taken from reference TRBV25-1 and TRBJ1-1): EADIYQTPRYLVIGTGKKITLECSQTMGHDKMYWYQQDPGMELHLIHYSYGVNSTEKGDLSSESTVSRIRTEHFPLTLESARPSHTSQYLCASSEYDVNTEAFFGQGTRLTVV.

This clonotype showed up just once. The rearrangement links TRBV29-1 to TRBJ1-4; D is undetermined. The V end lost 7 bases, the J end lost 7 bases, and 13 bases lay between the germline ends. The CDR3 is made up of 12 amino acids. Per germline, CDR1 SQVTM and CDR2 ANQGSEA. CDR3 amino acids: CSAGWGREKLFF. The CDR3 DNA reads as TGCAGCGCTGGTTGGGGTCGTGAAAAACTGTTTTTT.

V is TRBV30 and J is TRBJ1-1; D remains unclear. Trimming cost V 3 bases and J 13 bases, with 18 bases left between them. The CDR3 has 12 residues. Germline V gene lookup returns CDR1 GTSNPN and CDR2 SVGIG (reference sequence). CDR3 nucleotide sequence: TGTGCCTGGAGACTCAATTCGGGGTCGAATTTCTTT. Translation gives CAWRLNSGSNFF.

This clonotype was seen many times. The chain recombines TRBV18 with TRBJ2-7; no clear D gene. The germline V gene encodes CDR1 KGHSH and CDR2 LQKENI. This CDR3 comprises 13 residues. V was trimmed by 3 bases and J by 5 bases, leaving 11 bases between them. The CDR3 here is CASSPPGRDEQYF. The CDR3 DNA reads as TGTGCCAGCTCACCGCCGGGCCGAGACGAGCAGTACTTC.

This chain uses TRBV30 with TRBJ1-2; TRBD1 might be the D (5 bases). This CDR3 has 13 residues. V was cut by 4 bases and J by 4 bases, with 13 bases left in between. Per the germline V gene, CDR1 is GTSNPN and CDR2 is SVGIG (reference sequence). CDR3 loop: CAWTGSSSYGYTF. DNA of the CDR3: TGTGCCTGGACAGGGAGTTCGAGCTATGGCTACACCTTC.

V usage is TRBV20-1 and J usage is TRBJ1-2; the D is unclear. Germline assignment: CDR1 DFQATT and CDR2 SNEGSKA (reference sequence). The CDR3 has 10 residues. Deletions cut 5 bases from V and 9 bases from J, with 10 bases between. The CDR3 region is CSAVQTRYTF. The CDR3 coding sequence is TGCAGTGCTGTGCAGACGCGCTACACCTTC.

CDR3 protein: CASIEAGSDTEAFF. Written as DNA, the CDR3 is TGTGCCAGCATTGAGGCAGGGTCAGACACTGAAGCTTTCTTT. The chain is built from TRBV12-3 or TRBV12-4 and TRBJ1-1, with TRBD1 as a possible D gene (5 bases). The V and J ends lost 7 bases and 3 bases respectively, with 15 bases between them. The CDR3 is 14 residues long.

CDR3 sequence reads: CASSLEVGTGGNQYF. The CDR3 DNA follows: TGTGCCAGCAGCTTGGAGGTAGGGACAGGGGGCAATCAGTACTTC. This chain joins TRBV7-9 and TRBJ2-5, with 12 bases matching TRBD1. The germline V gene has CDR1 SEHNR and CDR2 FQNEAQ (reference sequence). V lost 3 bases and J lost 11; bases outside the gene matches: 10. The CDR3 is 15 residues long. Combining the CDR3 with reference TRBV7-9 and TRBJ2-5 gives the whole variable domain DTGVSQNPRHKITKRGQNVTFRCDPISEHNRLYWYRQTLGQGPEFLTYFQNEAQLEKSRLLSDRFSAERPKGSFSTLEIQRTEQGDSAMYLCASSLEVGTGGNQYFGPGTRLLVL.

This chain uses TRBV20-1 with TRBJ1-4; no firm D call. Germline V gene data show CDR1 as DFQATT and CDR2 as SNEGSKA (reference sequence). The ends were cut back, 7 bases at V and 14 bases at J, with 17 bases in the middle. This CDR3 contains 11 residues. CDR3 nucleotide sequence: TGCAGTGTTAGTAGGGATGAGAACCTGTTTTTT. It is translated as CSVSRDENLFF.

This clonotype occurred many times. This sequence joins TRBV15 and TRBJ1-5, with D unclear. The germline CDR1 and CDR2 sequences are LNHNV and YYDKDF (reference sequence). This CDR3 spans 15 amino acids. The germline V and J ends were trimmed by 3 bases and 4 bases, with 13 bases remaining between them. The CDR3 reads CATSSAVLRNQPQHF. CDR3 coding DNA: TGTGCCACCAGCAGCGCGGTCTTACGGAATCAGCCCCAGCATTTT.

The chain couples TRBV15 to TRBJ1-5; D is unresolved. This CDR3 has 11 amino acids. Trimming pared 6 bases from V and 7 bases from J, leaving 7 bases between. Per germline, CDR1 LNHNV and CDR2 YYDKDF (reference sequence). The CDR3 nucleotides read TGTGCCACCAGGGGTGTACAGCCCCAGCATTTT. Its protein product is CATRGVQPQHF.

The chain carries TRBV10-3 and TRBJ2-5; unclear D gene. CDR3 size: 14 residues. Germline lookup yields CDR1 ENHRY and CDR2 SYGVKD. V gave up 6 bases and J gave up 11 bases, with 22 bases separating them. In DNA form, the CDR3 reads TGTGCCATCAGCTCTAACGGGCAGCAAGATACGCAGTACTTC. Its translation: CAISSNGQQDTQYF.

Points on this clonotype: No conserved phenylalanine or tryptophan ends this CDR3, so it is likely a read error. The rearrangement uses TRBV6-5 and TRBJ2-2, with D possibly matching TRBD1 (7 bases). The CDR3 loop spans 15 amino acids. Germline V gene data show CDR1 as MNHEY and CDR2 as SVGAGI. CDR3 bases: TGTGCCAGCAGAACAGGGGATTCGGACACCGGGGGGCTGTTTCTT. It yields the protein CASRTGDSDTGGLFL.

On this clonotype itself: At one of its ends the junction is not consistent with the germline gene, which may arise from a read error. The chain combines TRBV12-3 or TRBV12-4 with TRBJ2-2, with 10 nucleotides matching TRBD1. The CDR3 is 15 amino acids. Here the CDR3 reads CASGWDRGHSGELFF. DNA for the CDR3: TGTGCCAGCGGTTGGGACAGGGGCCATAGCGGGGAGCTGTTTTTC.

The chain recombines TRBV9 with TRBJ1-1; no firm D call. V shed 0 bases and J shed 0 bases, with 12 bases lying between them. The CDR3 extends over 16 amino acids. CDR1 and CDR2 from the germline V gene are SGDLS and YYNGEE. CDR3 in amino acids: CASSVGRVFMNTEAFF. Written as DNA, the CDR3 is TGTGCCAGCAGCGTAGGTAGGGTTTTCATGAACACTGAAGCTTTCTTT.

About this clonotype: Mismatch with germline at one junction end may stem from a read error. The V and J genes are TRBV10-3 and TRBJ1-6; TRBD1 is a possible D gene (5 bases). Looked up from germline, CDR1 is ENHRY and CDR2 is SYGVKD. The CDR3 consists of 14 residues. The CDR3 nucleotides read TGTGCCATCAGCGGGGAAAGGGGAAATTCTGAAGTTTACTTT. This gives the protein CAISGERGNSEVYF.

The rearrangement uses TRBV10-3 and TRBJ2-7; D ambiguous. The J call may be wrong; the DNA end is better matched by TRBJ2-1. The CDR3 length is 14 residues. Germline V gene sequence: CDR1 ENHRY, CDR2 SYGVKD. CDR3 bases: TGTGCCATCAGTGAGTCAAGGGCTCAAGAGCCCCAGTTCTTC. Amino acid sequence: CAISESRAQEPQFF.

This clonotype has at least ten counts. The chain recombines TRBV12-3 or TRBV12-4 with TRBJ1-3; a possible D gene is TRBD1 (6 bases). This CDR3 has 16 residues. Deletions cut 6 bases from V and 4 bases from J, with 19 bases between. Here the CDR3 DNA reads TGTGCCAGCAGCTCTACAGGAGGGACAATCGGAAACACCATATATTTT. Translation: CASSSTGGTIGNTIYF.

V is TRBV12-3 or TRBV12-4 and J is TRBJ2-7; TRBD1 aligns across 7 bases. CDR3 length: 13 residues. Losses at the gene ends were 5 bases for V and 4 bases for J; bases not matched to a gene: 5. Here the CDR3 reads CASSKGGTYEQYF. DNA for the CDR3: TGTGCCAGCAGTAAAGGGGGCACTTACGAGCAGTACTTC.